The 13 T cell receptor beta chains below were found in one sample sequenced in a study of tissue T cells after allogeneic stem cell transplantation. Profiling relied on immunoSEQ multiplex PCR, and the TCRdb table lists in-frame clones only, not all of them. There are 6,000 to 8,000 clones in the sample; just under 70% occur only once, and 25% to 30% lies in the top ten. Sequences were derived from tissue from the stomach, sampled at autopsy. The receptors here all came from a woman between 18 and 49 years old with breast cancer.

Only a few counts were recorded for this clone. The CDR3 spells CASSRQGSTDTQYF. CDR3 coding DNA: TGTGCCAGTAGTAGACAGGGCAGCACAGATACGCAGTATTTT. V and J are TRBV19 and TRBJ2-3; 7 positions match TRBD1. The junction had 1 base not matched to a gene; V was cut back by 4 bases and J by 0 bases. The CDR3 consists of 14 residues. Germline loops: CDR1 LNHDA, CDR2 SQIVND (reference sequence).

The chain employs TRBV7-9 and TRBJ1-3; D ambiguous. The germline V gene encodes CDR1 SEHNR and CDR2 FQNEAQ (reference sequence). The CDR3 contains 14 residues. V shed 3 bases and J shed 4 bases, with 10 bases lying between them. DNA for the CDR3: TGTGCCAGCAGCTTCAGTGGTTCAGGAAACACCATATATTTT. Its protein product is CASSFSGSGNTIYF.

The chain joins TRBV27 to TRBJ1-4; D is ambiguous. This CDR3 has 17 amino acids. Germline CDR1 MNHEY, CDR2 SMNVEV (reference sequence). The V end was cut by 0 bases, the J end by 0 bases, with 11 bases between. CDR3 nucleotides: TGTGCCAGCAGTTTATCGCACGAACTAGCAACTAATGAAAAACTGTTTTTT. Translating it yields CASSLSHELATNEKLFF.

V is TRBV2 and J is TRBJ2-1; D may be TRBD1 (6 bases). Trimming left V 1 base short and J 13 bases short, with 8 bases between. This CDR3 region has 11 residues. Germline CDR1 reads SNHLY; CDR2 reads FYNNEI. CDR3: CASSEGTVQFF. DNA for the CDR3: TGTGCCAGCAGTGAAGGGACAGTACAGTTCTTC.

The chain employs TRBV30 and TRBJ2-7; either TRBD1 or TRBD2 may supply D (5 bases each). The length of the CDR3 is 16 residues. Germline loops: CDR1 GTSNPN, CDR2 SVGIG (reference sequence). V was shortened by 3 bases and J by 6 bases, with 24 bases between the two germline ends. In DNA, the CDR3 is TGTGCCTGGAGCGGTCACGAGAAAGGGGTCGAGGGCGAGCAGTACTTC. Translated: CAWSGHEKGVEGEQYF.

The CDR3 loop is CATNTGTGAEQYF. CDR3 bases: TGTGCCACCAATACCGGGACAGGGGCCGAGCAGTACTTC. The rearrangement uses TRBV6-5 and TRBJ2-7; 10 bases fit TRBD1. Germline V CDR1 and CDR2: MNHEY, SVGAGI. This CDR3 spans 13 amino acids. The junction had 9 bases not matched to a gene; V was cut back by 10 bases and J by 6 bases.

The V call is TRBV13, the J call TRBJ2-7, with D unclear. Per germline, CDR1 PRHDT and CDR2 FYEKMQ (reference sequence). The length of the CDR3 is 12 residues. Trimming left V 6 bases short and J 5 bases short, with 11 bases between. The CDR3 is CASSIGFNEQYF. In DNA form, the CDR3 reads TGTGCCAGCAGTATAGGGTTTAACGAGCAGTACTTC.

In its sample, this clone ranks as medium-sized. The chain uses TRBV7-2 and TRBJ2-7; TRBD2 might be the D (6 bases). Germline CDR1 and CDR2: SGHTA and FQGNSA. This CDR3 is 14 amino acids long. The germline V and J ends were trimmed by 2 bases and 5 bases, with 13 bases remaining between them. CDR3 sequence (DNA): TGTGCCAGCAGCTTATACGGGAGTACCCACGAGCAGTACTTC. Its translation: CASSLYGSTHEQYF.

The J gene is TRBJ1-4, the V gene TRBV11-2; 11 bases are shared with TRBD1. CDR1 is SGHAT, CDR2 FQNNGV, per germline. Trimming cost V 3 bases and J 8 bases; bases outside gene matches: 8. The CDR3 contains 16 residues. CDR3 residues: CASSFKAGTGGEKLFF. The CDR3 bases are TGTGCCAGCAGCTTTAAAGCCGGGACAGGGGGAGAAAAACTGTTTTTT.

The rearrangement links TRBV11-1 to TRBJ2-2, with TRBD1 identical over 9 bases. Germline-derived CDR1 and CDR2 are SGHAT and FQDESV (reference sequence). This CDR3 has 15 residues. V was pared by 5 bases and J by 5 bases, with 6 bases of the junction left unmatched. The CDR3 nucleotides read TGTGCCAGCAGCCTCACACAGGGGGCTACCGGGGAGCTGTTTTTT. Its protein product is CASSLTQGATGELFF.

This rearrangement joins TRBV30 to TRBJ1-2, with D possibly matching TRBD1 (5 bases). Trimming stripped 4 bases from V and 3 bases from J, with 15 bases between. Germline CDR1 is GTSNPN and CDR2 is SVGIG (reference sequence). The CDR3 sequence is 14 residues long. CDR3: CAWNPTGGDYGYTF. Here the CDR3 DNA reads TGTGCCTGGAATCCGACTGGGGGGGACTATGGCTACACCTTC.

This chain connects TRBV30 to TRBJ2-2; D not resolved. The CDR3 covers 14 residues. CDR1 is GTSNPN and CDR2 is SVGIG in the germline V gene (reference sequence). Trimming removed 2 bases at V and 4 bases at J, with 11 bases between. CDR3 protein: CAWSPGSSTGELFF. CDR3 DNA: TGTGCCTGGAGTCCTGGGTCGTCCACCGGGGAGCTGTTTTTT.

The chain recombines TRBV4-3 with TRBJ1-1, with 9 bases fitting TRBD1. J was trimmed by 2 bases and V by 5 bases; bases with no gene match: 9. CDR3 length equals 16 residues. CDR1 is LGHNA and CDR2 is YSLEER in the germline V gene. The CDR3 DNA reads TGCGCCAGCAGCACCCACAGGGGGCGACGAAACACTGAAGCTTTCTTT. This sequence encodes CASSTHRGRRNTEAFF.